Listed below are T cell receptor beta chains from one sample, sequenced in a study of blood T cell repertoires in COVID-19. Here immunoSEQ multiplex PCR was the method, and the copy in TCRdb shows in-frame clones only, minus some. The sample lists 150,000 to 190,000 clones, roughly four fifths occurring once. The specimen was PBMCs or T cells enriched from blood (not recorded which). The source of these receptors is a man in his fifties or sixties who had recovered from COVID-19. Both conserved end residues are part of each CDR3. D genes are given only for firm matches. Where a row states a size, it is once, few, many or the class of an expanded clone; other rows omit it.

D	size	V	J	CDR3	DNA
NA	NA	TRBV7-3	TRBJ2-3	CASSPLGQSTDTQYF	TGTGCCAGCAGCCCCCTTGGACAGTCCACAGATACGCAGTATTTT
TRBD2	NA	TRBV5-1	TRBJ2-1	CASSPKRGGYNEQFF	TGCGCCAGCAGCCCGAAGCGCGGGGGGTACAATGAGCAGTTCTTC
NA	once	TRBV9	TRBJ2-1	CASSVVQGNEQFF	TGTGCCAGCAGCGTAGTCCAGGGCAATGAGCAGTTCTTC
TRBD1	NA	TRBV11-3	TRBJ1-1	CASSLYDRATEAFF	TGTGCCAGCAGCTTATACGACAGGGCCACTGAAGCTTTCTTT
NA	NA	TRBV3-1/TRBV3-2	TRBJ1-1	CASSQGGSRANTEAFF	TGTGCCAGCAGCCAAGGAGGCTCGAGGGCTAACACTGAAGCTTTCTTT
NA	NA	TRBV7-2	TRBJ1-5	CASSLAGSPRPQHF	TGTGCCAGCAGCTTAGCAGGGAGTCCCAGGCCCCAGCATTTT
TRBD1	NA	TRBV19	TRBJ1-4	CASTRDRLLFF	TGTGCCAGTACCCGGGACAGGCTGCTGTTTTTT
TRBD1	NA	TRBV2	TRBJ2-7	CASSAGTGFYEQYF	TGTGCCAGCAGTGCCGGGACAGGTTTCTACGAGCAGTACTTC
NA	NA	TRBV13	TRBJ2-3	CASLTWGGPSDTQYF	TGTGCCAGCTTAACCTGGGGGGGGCCATCAGATACGCAGTATTTT
NA	NA	TRBV4-1	TRBJ2-5	CASSQRDKETQYF	TGCGCCAGCAGCCAACGGGACAAAGAGACCCAGTACTTC
NA	NA	TRBV30	TRBJ2-3	CAWSASVDTQYF	TGTGCCTGGAGTGCTAGCGTAGATACGCAGTATTTT
TRBD1	NA	TRBV19	TRBJ1-6	CASRAVQGSSYNSPLHF	TGTGCCAGTAGAGCCGTACAGGGGTCCTCCTATAATTCACCCCTCCACTTT
TRBD1	NA	TRBV30	TRBJ1-1	CAWSATGGPTEAFF	TGTGCCTGGAGTGCTACAGGGGGCCCTACTGAAGCTTTCTTT
TRBD1	NA	TRBV24-1	TRBJ2-3	CATSDAGQGGTDTQYF	TGTGCCACCAGTGATGCGGGACAGGGAGGCACAGATACGCAGTATTTT
TRBD2	NA	TRBV18	TRBJ2-7	CASSPPASGGTSTEQYF	TGTGCCAGCTCACCACCGGCTAGCGGGGGGACCTCTACGGAGCAGTACTTC
TRBD1	NA	TRBV9	TRBJ2-3	CASSPRQGGGTDTQYF	TGTGCCAGCAGCCCCCGACAGGGGGGTGGGACAGATACGCAGTATTTT
TRBD1	NA	TRBV7-9	TRBJ2-1	CASSSQGASSYNEQFF	TGTGCCAGCAGCTCTCAGGGGGCGAGTTCCTACAATGAGCAGTTCTTC
NA	NA	TRBV20-1	TRBJ2-1	CSAGSDEQFF	TGCAGTGCTGGTAGTGATGAGCAGTTCTTC
TRBD1	NA	TRBV19	TRBJ1-2	CASTEGQINYGYTF	TGTGCCAGTACCGAGGGACAGATAAACTATGGCTACACCTTC
NA	NA	TRBV3-1/TRBV3-2	TRBJ1-1	CASSQDEGMNTEAFF	TGTGCCAGCAGCCAAGACGAGGGAATGAACACTGAAGCTTTCTTT
NA	NA	TRBV30	TRBJ1-2	CAWSVGGADNYGYTF	TGTGCCTGGAGTGTAGGGGGGGCGGACAACTATGGCTACACCTTC
NA	NA	TRBV4-3	TRBJ2-3	CASSQDSPPGLRLDTQYF	TGCGCCAGCAGCCAAGATAGTCCGCCGGGACTCAGATTAGATACGCAGTATTTT
NA	NA	TRBV27	TRBJ2-7	CASSLRGVEQYF	TGTGCCAGCAGTTTAAGAGGAGTCGAGCAGTACTTC
NA	NA	TRBV14	TRBJ1-2	CASSPLLGPNYGYTF	TGTGCCAGCAGCCCGCTTCTTGGGCCTAACTATGGCTACACCTTC
TRBD2	NA	TRBV11-1	TRBJ2-2	CASSLRLAGGTGELFF	TGTGCCAGCAGCTTAAGGCTAGCGGGGGGAACCGGGGAGCTGTTTTTT
NA	NA	TRBV28	TRBJ1-2	CASTRPHRAGIDGYTF	TGTGCCAGCACCCGACCCCACAGAGCAGGCATCGATGGCTACACCTTC
NA	NA	TRBV2	TRBJ1-2	CASTLDSSGGYTF	TGTGCCAGCACCCTGGACAGTTCTGGCGGCTACACCTTC
NA	NA	TRBV6-5	TRBJ1-5	CASNFQGYGNQPQHF	TGTGCCAGCAATTTCCAGGGGTACGGCAATCAGCCCCAGCATTTT
NA	NA	TRBV7-2	TRBJ1-2	CASSLVAGAVTGYTF	TGTGCCAGCAGCTTAGTCGCGGGGGCGGTTACTGGCTACACCTTC
TRBD1	NA	TRBV25-1	TRBJ2-1	CASSESRGRSNEQFF	TGTGCCAGCAGTGAGTCCAGGGGGCGATCAAATGAGCAGTTCTTC
TRBD1	once	TRBV18	TRBJ2-7	CASSPTGDGEQYF	TGTGCCAGCTCACCGACAGGGGACGGCGAGCAGTACTTC
TRBD2	NA	TRBV9	TRBJ2-3	CASSVTTSGGAYTQYF	TGTGCCAGCAGCGTAACCACTAGCGGGGGGGCTTATACGCAGTATTTT
NA	NA	TRBV6-5	TRBJ2-2	CASSSSGRRELFF	TGTGCCAGCAGTTCTTCAGGGAGGAGGGAGCTGTTTTTT